A single sample is the source of the 25 T cell receptor beta chains below, sequenced in a study of cytomegalovirus exposure and HLA in healthy donors (dated by TCRdb to 2016 to 2017). Libraries came from the immunoSEQ multiplex PCR assay. For the multiplex PCR, a mixture combining 60 forward primers for TCR Vbeta segments and 13 reverse primers for TCR Jbeta segments was used. TCRdb mirrors the immuneACCESS table, restricted to in-frame sequences. Some clones are absent from its copies; in checked studies, under half trace to an unresolved V gene, and the reason for the others is unknown. The sample records approximately 190,000 clones, 77% of which are singletons. Over 2% of the sample is taken by the ten largest. Sequencing used PBMCs. Receptor source: a woman aged 25 to 39 in good health and CMV-seropositive.

The chain has TRBV12-5 and TRBJ2-1; tentative D call: TRBD2 (6 bases). Germline V lookup: CDR1 LGHNT, CDR2 FRNRAP. Trimming removed 5 bases at V and 5 bases at J, with 19 bases between. This CDR3 spans 16 amino acids. The CDR3 here is CASGERGFPGDNEQFF. The DNA for the CDR3 is TGTGCTAGTGGTGAACGGGGGTTCCCCGGGGACAATGAGCAGTTCTTC.

This sequence joins TRBV2 and TRBJ1-6, with 9 positions matching TRBD1. Germline V gene lookup returns CDR1 SNHLY and CDR2 FYNNEI. Trimming took 6 bases from V and 10 from J; bases not matched to a gene: 10. The CDR3 contains 15 residues. The CDR3 nucleotides read TGTGCCAGCAGCGGACAGGGGCCTAGGGGGTCACCCCTCCACTTT. This encodes CASSGQGPRGSPLHF. The entire variable domain, with the rest obtained from reference TRBV2 and TRBJ1-6, is as follows: EPEVTQTPSHQVTQMGQEVILRCVPISNHLYFYWYRQILGQKVEFLVSFYNNEISEKSEIFDDQFSVERPDGSNFTLKIRSTKLEDSAMYFCASSGQGPRGSPLHFGNGTRLTVT.

This chain joins TRBV21-1 and TRBJ1-5; no DNA check was done on the table's D call, TRBD1. TRBV21-1 counts as a pseudogene. This CDR3 has 18 amino acids. CDR3 bases: TGTGCCAGCAGCAAGGGCATATGGACAGGGGATTGGTATCAGCCCCAGCATTTT. Amino acid sequence: CASSKGIWTGDWYQPQHF.

This chain connects TRBV10-3 to TRBJ2-1, with 8 bases aligning to TRBD2. Germline CDR1 and CDR2: ENHRY and SYGVKD. J gave up 7 bases and V 6 bases, and 11 bases lay outside the gene matches. The length of the CDR3 is 15 residues. CDR3 region: CAIRRAGALLNEQFF. The CDR3 DNA sequence: TGTGCCATCAGGAGAGCGGGAGCATTGTTGAATGAGCAGTTCTTC.

In its sample, this clone was seen a few times. CDR3: CASRTQLAGGSDTQYF. Here the CDR3 DNA reads TGTGCCAGCAGAACCCAACTAGCGGGGGGTTCAGATACGCAGTATTTT. The chain uses TRBV6-6 and TRBJ2-3, with 12 bases that match TRBD2. V was pared by 6 bases and J by 4 bases, with 8 bases of the junction left unmatched. In germline, CDR1 is MNHNY, CDR2 SVGAGI (reference sequence). The CDR3 is 16 amino acids.

V is TRBV7-2 and J is TRBJ2-3; TRBD2 agrees at 9 bases. The V gene's germline CDR1 is SGHTA and CDR2 FQGNSA. With V trimmed by 2 bases and J by 1 base, 1 base remained unmatched. The CDR3 extends over 15 amino acids. The CDR3 reads CASSLIAGGTDTQYF. CDR3 in DNA: TGTGCCAGCAGCTTAATAGCGGGAGGCACAGATACGCAGTATTTT.

The chain recombines TRBV9 with TRBJ2-5; 8 bases line up with TRBD1. Germline values: CDR1 SGDLS, CDR2 YYNGEE. The CDR3 contains 15 residues. The trim removed 0 bases at V and 5 bases at J, leaving 6 bases unmatched. The CDR3 sequence is CASSVGGGDRETQYF. The CDR3 nucleotides are TGTGCCAGCAGCGTAGGAGGAGGGGACAGGGAGACCCAGTACTTC.

Turning to this clone: One junction end disagrees with the germline gene, perhaps due to a read error. For the CDR3, the DNA is TGTGCTAGCAGCTTATTATTGCCCGGACAGGGGGGGCGGAATGAGCAGTTCTTC. Encoded protein: CASSLLLPGQGGRNEQFF. The chain is built from TRBV7-7 and TRBJ2-1, with 10 bases matching TRBD1. The CDR3 has 18 amino acids. The germline V gene encodes CDR1 SSHAT and CDR2 FNYEAQ (reference sequence).

V and J are TRBV28 and TRBJ1-4, with D perhaps TRBD1 (6 bases). In germline, CDR1 is MDHEN, CDR2 SYDVKM. This CDR3 contains 16 residues. The V end lost 5 bases, the J end lost 3 bases, and 16 bases lay between the germline ends. The CDR3 sequence: CASSPQGWWSNEKLFF. CDR3 nucleotides: TGTGCCAGCAGTCCCCAGGGGTGGTGGTCTAATGAAAAACTGTTTTTT.

The chain is built from TRBV28 and TRBJ1-5; D is uncertain. Trimming cost V 4 bases and J 0 bases, with 10 bases left between them. The CDR3 covers 15 residues. Germline assignment: CDR1 MDHEN and CDR2 SYDVKM. The DNA for the CDR3 is TGTGCCAGCAGTTCCCAGATTCATAGCAATCAGCCCCAGCATTTT. The encoded protein is CASSSQIHSNQPQHF. The whole variable domain, filled in from reference TRBV28 and TRBJ1-5, reads DVKVTQSSRYLVKRTGEKVFLECVQDMDHENMFWYRQDPGLGLRLIYFSYDVKMKEKGDIPEGYSVSREKKERFSLILESASTNQTSMYLCASSSQIHSNQPQHFGDGTRLSIL.

The chain couples TRBV29-1 to TRBJ1-1, with 7 bases lining up with TRBD1. There are 13 residues in the CDR3. Germline assignment: CDR1 SQVTM and CDR2 ANQGSEA. J gave up 4 bases and V 5 bases, and 7 bases lay outside the gene matches. The CDR3 here is CSVSDRVVTEAFF. The CDR3 bases are TGCAGCGTTTCAGACAGGGTTGTCACTGAAGCTTTCTTT.

The chain uses TRBV5-1 and TRBJ1-1, with TRBD1 matching over 9 bases. Germline CDR1 is SGHRS and CDR2 is YFSETQ. Trimming took 4 bases from V and 1 from J; bases not matched to a gene: 5. The CDR3 length is 15 residues. CDR3 region: CASSGGQGWNTEAFF. DNA for the CDR3: TGCGCCAGCAGCGGCGGACAGGGGTGGAACACTGAAGCTTTCTTT.

The chain employs TRBV5-5 and TRBJ1-5; D is possibly TRBD1 (5 bases). This CDR3 spans 16 amino acids. In germline, CDR1 is SGHKS, CDR2 YYEKEE (reference sequence). The V and J ends lost 2 bases and 6 bases respectively, with 18 bases between them. This chain's CDR3 is CASSFSDSQGIQPQHF. The CDR3 bases are TGTGCCAGCAGCTTTTCTGATAGTCAGGGCATTCAGCCCCAGCATTTT.

The CDR3 nucleotides read TGTGCCAGCAGCGAACAGGGTTCCTACAATGAGCAGTTCTTC. Protein: CASSEQGSYNEQFF. The genes are TRBV7-3 and TRBJ2-1; D possibly corresponds to TRBD1 (6 bases). The CDR3 is 14 amino acids. Germline lookup yields CDR1 SGHTA and CDR2 FQGTGA. The ends were cut back, 5 bases at V and 1 base at J, with 9 bases in the middle.

The chain carries TRBV28 and TRBJ1-5; maybe TRBD1 (5 bases). Between the trimmed V and J ends, which lost 5 bases and 7 bases, there was a span of 9 bases. The length of the CDR3 is 12 residues. Germline CDR1 MDHEN, CDR2 SYDVKM. The CDR3 sequence is CASSPQGQPQHF. CDR3 nucleotides: TGTGCCAGCAGTCCGCAGGGCCAGCCCCAGCATTTT. The full variable domain, its missing parts supplied by reference TRBV28 and TRBJ1-5, is DVKVTQSSRYLVKRTGEKVFLECVQDMDHENMFWYRQDPGLGLRLIYFSYDVKMKEKGDIPEGYSVSREKKERFSLILESASTNQTSMYLCASSPQGQPQHFGDGTRLSIL.

The CDR3 nucleotides read TGTGCCAGCAGTGAATCGCCCAGGTGTGAAGCTTTCTTT. This translates into CASSESPRCEAFF. V is TRBV6-1 and J is TRBJ1-1; the D is unclear. The CDR3 length is 13 residues. CDR1 and CDR2 from the germline V gene are MNHNS and SASEGT. V was cut by 2 bases and J by 7 bases, with 11 bases left in between.

The chain carries TRBV6-5 and TRBJ2-5, with 8 bases that match TRBD1. The DNA end lines up better with TRBJ2-7; the J call may be wrong. This CDR3 is 14 amino acids long. CDR1 is MNHEY and CDR2 is SVGAGI in the germline V gene. CDR3: CASSYGTGVYEQYF. DNA for the CDR3: TGTGCCAGCAGTTACGGGACAGGCGTCTACGAGCAGTACTTC.

The V call is TRBV7-2, the J call TRBJ2-7, with 7 bases matching TRBD1. Germline CDR1 is SGHTA and CDR2 is FQGNSA. With 2 bases clipped from V and 0 bases from J, the junction kept 4 bases outside the gene matches. This CDR3 comprises 15 residues. Here the CDR3 DNA reads TGTGCCAGCAGCTTATGGGACAGACCCTCCTACGAGCAGTACTTC. Translation gives CASSLWDRPSYEQYF.

In its sample, this clone is medium-sized. This chain joins TRBV29-1 and TRBJ1-4, with D perhaps TRBD1 (6 bases). The CDR3 is 13 amino acids. Germline V lookup: CDR1 SQVTM, CDR2 ANQGSEA. Written as DNA, the CDR3 is TGCAGTCTGAGGGAGGGGGTTAATGAAAAACTGTTTTTT. Amino acid sequence: CSLREGVNEKLFF.

This clone was detected once. This sequence joins TRBV5-1 and TRBJ2-7; 12 nucleotides agree with TRBD2. This CDR3 is built from 17 residues. The J segment lost 5 bases and the V segment lost 4 bases, leaving 13 bases of the junction unmatched. Germline loops: CDR1 SGHRS, CDR2 YFSETQ. The CDR3 DNA reads as TGCGCCAGCAGCCTACCGACTAGCGGGAGAGGTCGCCACGAGCAGTACTTC. Translated: CASSLPTSGRGRHEQYF.

The chain uses TRBV28 and TRBJ1-2; 7 nucleotides align to TRBD1. The V gene end was trimmed by 3 bases and the J gene end by 8 bases; junction bases not matched to a gene: 9. CDR3 length: 14 residues. Germline V gene sequence: CDR1 MDHEN, CDR2 SYDVKM. CDR3 loop: CASSFFGRGKGYTF. CDR3 in DNA: TGTGCCAGCAGTTTTTTTGGCAGGGGGAAAGGCTACACCTTC.

The chain links TRBV9 to TRBJ1-4; the D gene is possibly TRBD1 (6 bases). The CDR3 length is 14 residues. The V end was cut by 0 bases, the J end by 7 bases, with 10 bases between. CDR1 SGDLS and CDR2 YYNGEE come from the germline V gene. CDR3 sequence (DNA): TGTGCCAGCAGCGTAGGAGGGGGGGGTGAAAAACTGTTTTTT. Translation: CASSVGGGGEKLFF. Full variable domain (outside the CDR3, taken from reference TRBV9 and TRBJ1-4): DSGVTQTPKHLITATGQRVTLRCSPRSGDLSVYWYQQSLDQGLQFLIQYYNGEERAKGNILERFSAQQFPDLHSELNLSSLELGDSALYFCASSVGGGGEKLFFGSGTQLSVL.

The DNA for the CDR3 is TGTGCCAGCAGTTACTCGGGGACATCTAACTATGGCTACACCTTC. Translating gives CASSYSGTSNYGYTF. The V gene is TRBV6-5, the J gene TRBJ1-2; a weak D match, TRBD1 (6 bases). This CDR3 is 15 amino acids long. Between the trimmed V and J ends, which lost 0 bases and 0 bases, there was a span of 8 bases. Germline assignment: CDR1 MNHEY and CDR2 SVGAGI.

The gene calls are TRBV28 and TRBJ2-7, with TRBD1 matching 10 bases. Trimming took 11 bases from V and 5 from J; bases not matched to a gene: 12. The CDR3 loop spans 14 amino acids. Germline CDR1 MDHEN, CDR2 SYDVKM. The CDR3 region is CAGKRAGTGDEQYF. The DNA for the CDR3 is TGTGCCGGCAAAAGGGCCGGGACAGGGGACGAGCAGTACTTC.

The chain has TRBV7-2 and TRBJ1-5; 8 bases map to TRBD1. The germline V gene encodes CDR1 SGHTA and CDR2 FQGNSA. The CDR3 consists of 14 residues. The ends lost 5 bases at V and 7 bases at J; junction bases unmatched: 7. The CDR3 region has the DNA TGTGCCAGCAGCCTGAGACAGGGGAAACAGCCCCAGCATTTT. Amino acids: CASSLRQGKQPQHF.